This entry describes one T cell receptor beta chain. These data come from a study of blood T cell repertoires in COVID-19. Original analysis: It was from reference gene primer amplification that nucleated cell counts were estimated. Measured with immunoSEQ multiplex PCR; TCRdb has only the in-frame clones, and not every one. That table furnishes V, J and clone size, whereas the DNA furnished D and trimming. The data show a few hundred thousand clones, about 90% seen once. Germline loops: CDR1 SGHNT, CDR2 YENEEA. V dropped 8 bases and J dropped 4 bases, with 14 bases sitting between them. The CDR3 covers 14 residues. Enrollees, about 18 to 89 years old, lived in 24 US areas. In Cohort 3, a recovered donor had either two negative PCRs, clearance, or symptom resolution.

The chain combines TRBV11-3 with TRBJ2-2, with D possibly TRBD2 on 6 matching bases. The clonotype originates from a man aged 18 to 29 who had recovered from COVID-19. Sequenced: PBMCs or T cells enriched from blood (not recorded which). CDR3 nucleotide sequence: TGTGCCAGCGGTGGAGGGATGGGCACCGGGGAGCTGTTTTTT. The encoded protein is CASGGGMGTGELFF.